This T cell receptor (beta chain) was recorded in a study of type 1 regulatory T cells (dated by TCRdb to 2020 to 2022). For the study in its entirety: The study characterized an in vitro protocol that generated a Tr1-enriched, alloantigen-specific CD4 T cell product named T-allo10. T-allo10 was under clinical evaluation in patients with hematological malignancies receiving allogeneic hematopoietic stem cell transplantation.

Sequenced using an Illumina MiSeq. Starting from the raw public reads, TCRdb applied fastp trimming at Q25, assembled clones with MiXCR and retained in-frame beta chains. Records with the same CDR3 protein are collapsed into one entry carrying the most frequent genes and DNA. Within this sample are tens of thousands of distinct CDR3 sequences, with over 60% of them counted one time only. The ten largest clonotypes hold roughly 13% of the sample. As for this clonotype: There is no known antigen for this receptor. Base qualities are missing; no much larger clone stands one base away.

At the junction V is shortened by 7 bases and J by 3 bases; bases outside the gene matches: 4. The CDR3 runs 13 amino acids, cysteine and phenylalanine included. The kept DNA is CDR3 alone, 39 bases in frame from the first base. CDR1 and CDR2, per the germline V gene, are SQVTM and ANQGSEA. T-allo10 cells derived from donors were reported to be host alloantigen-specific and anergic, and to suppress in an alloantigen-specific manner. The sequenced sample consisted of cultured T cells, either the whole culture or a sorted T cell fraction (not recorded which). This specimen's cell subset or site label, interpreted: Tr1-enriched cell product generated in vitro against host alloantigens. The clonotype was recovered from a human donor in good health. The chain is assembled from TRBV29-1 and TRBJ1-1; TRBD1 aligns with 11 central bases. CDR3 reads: CSAGQGADTEAFF. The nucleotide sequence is TGCAGCGCCGGACAGGGGGCGGACACTGAAGCTTTCTTT.